This T cell receptor (beta chain) originates from a study of regulatory T cells in long-lasting Graves disease. Building the TCR beta libraries relied on iRepertoire HTBI primers, and CDR3 regions underwent Arm-PCR. TCRdb used MiXCR to reprocess the multiplex PCR reads, holding one entry per CDR3 protein. The sample shows over 400,000 distinct CDR3 sequences, approximately 14% of them seen only once. Time point in this sample: newly diagnosed GD, antithyroid drugs for less than 3 months. Generation of the TCR library employed RNA extracted from PBMCs. The CDR3 has 17 amino acids. Germline-derived CDR1 and CDR2 are MGHRA and YSYEKL. Trimming left V 1 base short and J 7 bases short, with 20 bases between. This same sample was also part of a study on T cells in Graves' hyperthyroidism and ophthalmopathy.

The rearrangement uses TRBV4-1 and TRBJ2-1; TRBD1 or TRBD2 may be the D gene (5 bases each). This TCR was recovered from a woman between 45 and 60 years old with Graves disease. This sample comprised peripheral blood mononuclear cells (PBMCs), obtained at new diagnosis, from a patient treated with antithyroid drugs. CDR3 sequence reads: CASSQGESIGWGNEQFF. The CDR3 DNA sequence: TGCGCCAGCAGCCAAGGAGAAAGCATAGGGTGGGGGAATGAGCAGTTCTTC.